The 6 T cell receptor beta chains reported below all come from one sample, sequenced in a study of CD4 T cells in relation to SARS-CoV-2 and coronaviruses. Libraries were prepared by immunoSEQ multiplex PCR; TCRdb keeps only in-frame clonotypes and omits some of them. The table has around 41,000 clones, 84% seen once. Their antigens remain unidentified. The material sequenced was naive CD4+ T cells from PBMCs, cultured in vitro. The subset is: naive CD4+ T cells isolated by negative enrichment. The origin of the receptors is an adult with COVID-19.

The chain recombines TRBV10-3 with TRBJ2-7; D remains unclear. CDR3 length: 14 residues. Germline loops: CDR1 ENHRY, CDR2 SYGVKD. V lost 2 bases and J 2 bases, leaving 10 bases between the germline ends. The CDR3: CAISEMGSPYEQYF. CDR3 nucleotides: TGTGCCATCAGTGAGATGGGCAGTCCCTACGAGCAGTACTTC.

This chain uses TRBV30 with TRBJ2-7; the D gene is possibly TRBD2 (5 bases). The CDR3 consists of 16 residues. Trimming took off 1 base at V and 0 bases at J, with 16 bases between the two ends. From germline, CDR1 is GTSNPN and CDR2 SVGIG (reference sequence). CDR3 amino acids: CAWSDFEGAISYEQYF. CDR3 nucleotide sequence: TGTGCCTGGAGTGATTTTGAGGGCGCGATCTCCTACGAGCAGTACTTC.

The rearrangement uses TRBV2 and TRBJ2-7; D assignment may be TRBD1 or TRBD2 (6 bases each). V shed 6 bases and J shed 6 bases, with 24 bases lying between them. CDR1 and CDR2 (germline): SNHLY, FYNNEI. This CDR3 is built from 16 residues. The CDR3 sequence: CASRGVGGQWTGEQYF. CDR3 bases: TGTGCCAGCAGGGGGGTCGGGGGCCAATGGACGGGCGAGCAGTACTTC.

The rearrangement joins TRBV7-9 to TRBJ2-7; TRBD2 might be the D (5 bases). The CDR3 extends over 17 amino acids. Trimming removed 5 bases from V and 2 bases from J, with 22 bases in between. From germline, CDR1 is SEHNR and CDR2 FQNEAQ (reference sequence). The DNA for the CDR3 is TGTGCCAGCAGCCGGCCGGATCACCGCCCCGGGGCCTACGAGCAGTACTTC. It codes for CASSRPDHRPGAYEQYF. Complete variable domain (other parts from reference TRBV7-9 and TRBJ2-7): DTGVSQNPRHKITKRGQNVTFRCDPISEHNRLYWYRQTLGQGPEFLTYFQNEAQLEKSRLLSDRFSAERPKGSFSTLEIQRTEQGDSAMYLCASSRPDHRPGAYEQYFGPGTRLTVT.

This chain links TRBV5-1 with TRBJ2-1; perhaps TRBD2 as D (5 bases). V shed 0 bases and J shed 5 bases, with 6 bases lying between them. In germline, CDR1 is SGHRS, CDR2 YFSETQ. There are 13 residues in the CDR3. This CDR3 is CASSLGEHNEQFF. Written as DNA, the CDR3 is TGCGCCAGCAGCTTGGGGGAGCACAATGAGCAGTTCTTC.

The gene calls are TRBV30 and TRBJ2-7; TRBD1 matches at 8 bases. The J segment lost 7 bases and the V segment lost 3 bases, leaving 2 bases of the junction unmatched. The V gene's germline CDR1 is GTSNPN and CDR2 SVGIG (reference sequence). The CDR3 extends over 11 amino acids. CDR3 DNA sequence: TGTGCCTGGAGACAGGGGGAAGAGCAGTACTTC. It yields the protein CAWRQGEEQYF.